Listed below are T cell receptor beta chains from one sample, sequenced in a study of PD-L1 blockade in urothelial cancer. Some clones are missing from TCRdb's copy, which holds only in-frame ones; the method was immunoSEQ multiplex PCR. The repertoire holds tens of thousands of clones, with approximately 79% as singletons. Material: PBMCs, obtained around atezolizumab (anti-PD-L1) treatment. The receptors were gathered from a man aged 45-60 years with urothelial cancer. The CDR3 runs from the conserved cysteine through the conserved F or W. Each record gives: CDR3 length, clone size, D gene, J gene, V gene, CDR3 protein, CDR3 DNA. D genes are given only for firm matches. Not every row has a clone size; where given, it reads once, few, many or a size class.

15 - - TRBJ2-7 TRBV9 CASSVGRSSSYEQYF TGTGCCAGCAGCGTAGGGCGGTCCAGCTCCTACGAGCAGTACTTC
14 once TRBD1 TRBJ2-1 TRBV27 CATKQGRPYNEQFF TGTGCCACCAAACAGGGGCGACCCTACAATGAGCAGTTCTTC
14 few - TRBJ2-5 TRBV7-2 CASSPPGGGETQYF TGTGCCAGCAGCCCGCCAGGGGGAGGTGAGACCCAGTACTTC
17 - TRBD2 TRBJ2-2 TRBV28 CASRWTSGGPITGELFF TGTGCCAGCAGGTGGACTAGCGGAGGACCTATCACCGGGGAGCTGTTTTTT
15 - TRBD1 TRBJ2-7 TRBV7-8 CASSDPGQVAYEQYF TGTGCCAGCAGCGACCCGGGACAGGTGGCCTACGAGCAGTACTTC
16 once - TRBJ2-1 TRBV9 CASSVATGIFYNEQFF TGTGCCAGCAGCGTAGCAACAGGGATTTTCTACAATGAGCAGTTCTTC
16 - TRBD2 TRBJ2-3 TRBV5-4 CASSLLGTSYPYTQYF TGTGCCAGCAGCCTACTCGGGACTAGCTATCCGTATACGCAGTATTTT
14 once - TRBJ2-3 TRBV18 CASSPPGIEGTQYF TGTGCCAGCTCACCACCCGGCATTGAGGGTACGCAGTATTTT
14 - TRBD2 TRBJ2-7 TRBV29-1 CSVVRQGLFYEQYF TGCAGCGTTGTCAGGCAGGGACTATTTTACGAGCAGTACTTC
15 - - TRBJ2-2 TRBV2 CASSDEDGNTGELFF TGTGCCAGCAGTGATGAGGATGGAAACACCGGGGAGCTGTTTTTT
14 few TRBD1 TRBJ1-2 TRBV28 CASSYRGSVWGYTF TGTGCCAGCAGCTACAGGGGATCCGTCTGGGGCTACACCTTC
18 - TRBD1 TRBJ1-4 TRBV7-2 CASSLAPPGGFGNEKLFF TGTGCCAGCAGCTTAGCTCCCCCAGGGGGGTTCGGGAATGAAAAACTGTTTTTT
14 - - TRBJ2-1 TRBV19 CASSREGGRNEQFF TGTGCCAGTAGTCGAGAGGGTGGTCGGAATGAGCAGTTCTTC